This TCR beta chain comes out of a study of T cell repertoires in cytomegalovirus infection. The CDR3 sequence is 14 residues long. The germline V gene has CDR1 DFQATT and CDR2 SNEGSKA (reference sequence). The V and J ends lost 1 base and 1 base respectively, with 10 bases between them. From the reads, TCRdb called clonotypes with MiXCR, one entry per CDR3 protein. The data hold roughly 280,000 distinct CDR3 sequences, with roughly 10% observed a single time. The TCR comes from a human donor in good health (CMV status not recorded). Some clones in this sample may be carry-over from other donors' samples. Sequencing used PBMCs. The rearrangement links TRBV20-1 to TRBJ1-1; D call uncertain. CDR3 coding DNA: TGCAGTGCTAGAGCTGGGGAGACGAACACTGAAGCTTTCTTT. The encoded protein is CSARAGETNTEAFF.